This T cell receptor (beta chain) was profiled in a study of shared clonotypes between healthy human individuals. The CDR3 covers 16 residues. Per germline, CDR1 LNHDA and CDR2 SQIVND (reference sequence). The V and J ends lost 7 bases and 0 bases, in that order; junction bases with no gene match: 7. Input per replicate PCR of unsorted PBMC was 300 ng DNA, corresponding to 32,000 or so T cell genomes. Assay used: immunoSEQ multiplex PCR; TCRdb lists only in-frame clones, some missing. The sample yields 530,000 or so clones, roughly 85% seen once. The study's findings and limits: Sequencing depth was expected to affect clonotype sharing among donors. A limitation of the genetic and exposure-history diversity represented arose from few donors.

This clone was counted only a few times. Its cognate antigen is unknown. Genomic DNA from unsorted samples was obtained from 70 million to 95 million PBMCs (per sample). V and J are TRBV19 and TRBJ2-2; 8 nucleotides line up with TRBD2. The clonotype originates from a woman aged 40 to 55 in good health. Some clones in this sample may be carry-over from other donors' samples. Sequencing was done on a sample of PBMCs. CDR3 protein: CASTRTSGSNTGELFF. The CDR3 region has the DNA TGTGCCAGTACCCGAACTAGCGGTTCGAACACCGGGGAGCTGTTTTTT.